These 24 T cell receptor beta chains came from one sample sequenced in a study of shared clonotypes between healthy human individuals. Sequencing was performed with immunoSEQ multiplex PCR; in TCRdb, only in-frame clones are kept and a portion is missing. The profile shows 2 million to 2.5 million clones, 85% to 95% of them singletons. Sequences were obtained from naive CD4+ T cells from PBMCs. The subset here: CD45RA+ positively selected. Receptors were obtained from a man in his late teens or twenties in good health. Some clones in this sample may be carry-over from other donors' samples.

CDR3 region: CASRSHRPTNEKLFF. The DNA for the CDR3 is TGTGCCAGTCGATCACATCGGCCAACTAATGAAAAACTGTTTTTT. The gene calls are TRBV6-5 and TRBJ1-4, with unresolved D. The germline V gene encodes CDR1 MNHEY and CDR2 SVGAGI. CDR3 length equals 15 residues. Trimming cost V 9 bases and J 0 bases, with 14 bases left between them.

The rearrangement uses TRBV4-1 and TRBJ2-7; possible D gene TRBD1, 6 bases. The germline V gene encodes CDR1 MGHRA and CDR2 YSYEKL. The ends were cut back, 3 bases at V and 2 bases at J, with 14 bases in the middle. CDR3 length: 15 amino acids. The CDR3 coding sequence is TGCGCCAGCAGCCACCGACAGGACCCACCCTACGAGCAGTACTTC. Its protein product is CASSHRQDPPYEQYF.

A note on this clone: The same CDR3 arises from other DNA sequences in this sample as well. CDR3 protein: CASSLELAGGETQYF. As DNA, the CDR3 is TGCGCCAGCAGCTTGGAACTAGCGGGGGGAGAGACCCAGTACTTC. The V and J genes are TRBV5-1 and TRBJ2-5; 12 bases map to TRBD2. In germline, CDR1 is SGHRS, CDR2 YFSETQ. J gave up 4 bases and V 0 bases, and 1 base lay outside the gene matches. CDR3 length: 15 residues.

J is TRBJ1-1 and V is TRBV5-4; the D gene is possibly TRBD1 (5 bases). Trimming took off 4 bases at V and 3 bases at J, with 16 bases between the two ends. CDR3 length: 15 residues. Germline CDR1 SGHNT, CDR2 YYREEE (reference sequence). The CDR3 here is CASSLPSRVDTEAFF. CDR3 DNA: TGTGCCAGCAGCCTGCCCTCCAGGGTGGACACTGAAGCTTTCTTT.

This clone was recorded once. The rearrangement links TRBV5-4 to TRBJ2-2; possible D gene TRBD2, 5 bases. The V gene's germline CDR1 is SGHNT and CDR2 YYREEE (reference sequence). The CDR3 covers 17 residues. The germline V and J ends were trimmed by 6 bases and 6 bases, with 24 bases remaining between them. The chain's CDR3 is CASNIGSRGFEPGELFF. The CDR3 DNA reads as TGTGCCAGCAACATCGGGTCTCGGGGTTTCGAACCCGGGGAGCTGTTTTTT.

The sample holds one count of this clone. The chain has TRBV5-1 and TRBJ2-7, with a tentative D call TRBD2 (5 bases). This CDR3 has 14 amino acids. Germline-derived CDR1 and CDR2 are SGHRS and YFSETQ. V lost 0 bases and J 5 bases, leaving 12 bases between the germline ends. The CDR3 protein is CASSLERGQDEQYF. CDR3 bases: TGCGCCAGCAGCTTGGAGAGAGGGCAGGACGAGCAGTACTTC.

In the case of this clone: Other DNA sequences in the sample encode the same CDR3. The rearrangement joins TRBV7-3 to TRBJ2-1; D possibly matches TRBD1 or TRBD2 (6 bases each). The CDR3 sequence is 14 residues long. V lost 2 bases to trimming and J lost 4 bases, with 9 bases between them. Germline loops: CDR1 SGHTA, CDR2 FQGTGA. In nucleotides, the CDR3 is TGTGCCAGCAGCTTAGGAGGGACATACAATGAGCAGTTCTTC. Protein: CASSLGGTYNEQFF.

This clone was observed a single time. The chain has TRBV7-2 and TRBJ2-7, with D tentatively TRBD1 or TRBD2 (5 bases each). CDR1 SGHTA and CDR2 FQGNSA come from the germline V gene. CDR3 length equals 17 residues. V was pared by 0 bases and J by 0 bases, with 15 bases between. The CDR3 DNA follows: TGTGCCAGCAGCTTAGCGGGGGTGTCAGGGAGCTCCTACGAGCAGTACTTC. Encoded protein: CASSLAGVSGSSYEQYF.

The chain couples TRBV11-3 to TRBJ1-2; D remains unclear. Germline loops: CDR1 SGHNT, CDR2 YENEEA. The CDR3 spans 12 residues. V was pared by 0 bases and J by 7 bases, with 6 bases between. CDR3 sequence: CASSLDGVGYTF. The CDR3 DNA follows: TGTGCCAGCAGCTTAGATGGGGTTGGCTACACCTTC.

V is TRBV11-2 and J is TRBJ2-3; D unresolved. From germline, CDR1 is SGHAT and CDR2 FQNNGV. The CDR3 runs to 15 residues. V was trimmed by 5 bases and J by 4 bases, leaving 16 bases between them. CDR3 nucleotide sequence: TGTGCCAGCAGCCGATCCGGGTACAGTGCAGATACGCAGTATTTT. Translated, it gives CASSRSGYSADTQYF.

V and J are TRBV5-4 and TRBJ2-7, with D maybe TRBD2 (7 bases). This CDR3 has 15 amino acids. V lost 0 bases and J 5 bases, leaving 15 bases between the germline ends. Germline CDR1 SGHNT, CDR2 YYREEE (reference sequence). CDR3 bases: TGTGCCAGCAGCTTGGACCGGGGGGCCTTCCACGAGCAGTACTTC. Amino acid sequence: CASSLDRGAFHEQYF.

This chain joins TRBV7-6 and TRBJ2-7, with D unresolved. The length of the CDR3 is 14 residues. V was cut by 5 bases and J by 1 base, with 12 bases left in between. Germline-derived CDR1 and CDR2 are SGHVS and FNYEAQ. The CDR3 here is CASSQSWGSYEQYF. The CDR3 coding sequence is TGTGCCAGCAGCCAGAGCTGGGGTTCCTACGAGCAGTACTTC.

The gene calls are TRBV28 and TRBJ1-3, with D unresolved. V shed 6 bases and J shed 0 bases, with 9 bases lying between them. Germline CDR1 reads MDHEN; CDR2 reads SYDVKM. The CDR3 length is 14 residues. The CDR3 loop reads CASRAGSSGNTIYF. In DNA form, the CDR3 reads TGTGCCAGCAGGGCCGGGAGCTCTGGAAACACCATATATTTT.

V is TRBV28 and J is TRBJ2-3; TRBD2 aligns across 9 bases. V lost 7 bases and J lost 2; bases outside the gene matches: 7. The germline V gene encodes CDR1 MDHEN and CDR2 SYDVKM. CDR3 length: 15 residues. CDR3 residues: CASNPSGKLTDTQYF. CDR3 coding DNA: TGTGCCAGCAATCCTAGCGGGAAGCTCACAGATACGCAGTATTTT. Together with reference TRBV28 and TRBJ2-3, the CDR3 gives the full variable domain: DVKVTQSSRYLVKRTGEKVFLECVQDMDHENMFWYRQDPGLGLRLIYFSYDVKMKEKGDIPEGYSVSREKKERFSLILESASTNQTSMYLCASNPSGKLTDTQYFGPGTRLTVL.

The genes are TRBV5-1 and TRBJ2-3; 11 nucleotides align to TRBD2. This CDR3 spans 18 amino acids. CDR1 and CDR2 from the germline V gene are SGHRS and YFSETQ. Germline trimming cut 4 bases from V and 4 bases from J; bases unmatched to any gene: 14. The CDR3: CASSSGNLAGGAADTQYF. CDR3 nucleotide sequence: TGCGCCAGCAGCAGTGGGAACCTAGCGGGAGGTGCGGCAGATACGCAGTATTTT.

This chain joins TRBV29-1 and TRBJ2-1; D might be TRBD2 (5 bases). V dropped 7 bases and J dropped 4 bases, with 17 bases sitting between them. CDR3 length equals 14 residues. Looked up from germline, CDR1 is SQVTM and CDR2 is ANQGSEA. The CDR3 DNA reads TGCAGCGCGACGCGCCAGCGGAGTTACAATGAGCAGTTCTTC. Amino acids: CSATRQRSYNEQFF.

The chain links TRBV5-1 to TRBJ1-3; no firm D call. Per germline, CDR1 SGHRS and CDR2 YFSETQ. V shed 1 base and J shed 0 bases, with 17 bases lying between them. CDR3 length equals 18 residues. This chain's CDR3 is CASSLSYPNPNSGNTIYF. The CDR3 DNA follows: TGCGCCAGCAGCTTGTCTTATCCGAATCCGAACTCTGGAAACACCATATATTTT.

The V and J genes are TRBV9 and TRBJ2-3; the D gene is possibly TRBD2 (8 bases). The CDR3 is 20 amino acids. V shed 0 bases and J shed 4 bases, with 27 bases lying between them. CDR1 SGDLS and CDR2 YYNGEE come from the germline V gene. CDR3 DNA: TGTGCCAGCAGCGTAGAAGGTGCGGGAGGAACAGGGGATCCCCCAGATACGCAGTATTTT. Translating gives CASSVEGAGGTGDPPDTQYF.

The chain's CDR3 is CASSLGAAGKVSGELFF. The CDR3 DNA reads as TGCGCCAGCAGCTTGGGTGCAGCGGGGAAGGTATCCGGGGAGCTGTTTTTT. The rearrangement joins TRBV5-1 to TRBJ2-2, with 7 bases fitting TRBD2. V gave up 0 bases and J gave up 6 bases; unmatched junction bases: 11. This CDR3 comprises 17 residues. Germline CDR1 and CDR2: SGHRS and YFSETQ.

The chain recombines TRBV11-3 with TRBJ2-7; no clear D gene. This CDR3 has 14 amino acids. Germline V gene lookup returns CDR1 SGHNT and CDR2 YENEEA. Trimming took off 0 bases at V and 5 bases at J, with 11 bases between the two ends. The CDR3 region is CASSLDVMPNEQYF. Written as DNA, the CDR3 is TGTGCCAGCAGCTTAGATGTCATGCCGAACGAGCAGTACTTC.

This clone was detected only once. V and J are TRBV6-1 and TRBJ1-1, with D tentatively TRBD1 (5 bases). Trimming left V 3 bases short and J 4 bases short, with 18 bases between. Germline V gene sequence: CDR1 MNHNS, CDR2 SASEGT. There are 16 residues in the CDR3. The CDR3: CASSDAGGSGATEAFF. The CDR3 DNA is TGTGCCAGCAGTGATGCTGGGGGGAGTGGGGCCACTGAAGCTTTCTTT.

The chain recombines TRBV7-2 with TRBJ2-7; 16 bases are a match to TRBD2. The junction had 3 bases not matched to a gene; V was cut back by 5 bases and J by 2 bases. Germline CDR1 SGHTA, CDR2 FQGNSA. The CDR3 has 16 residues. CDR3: CASSLGTSGRAYEQYF. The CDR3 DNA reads TGTGCCAGCAGCCTCGGGACTAGCGGGAGGGCCTACGAGCAGTACTTC.

The CDR3 DNA reads TGTGCCAGCAGCGTAGTTCCGAGCTCCTACAATGAGCAGTTCTTC. Its protein is CASSVVPSSYNEQFF. This chain joins TRBV9 and TRBJ2-1, with unresolved D. CDR1 is SGDLS and CDR2 is YYNGEE in the germline V gene. This CDR3 comprises 15 residues. Trimming stripped 0 bases from V and 0 bases from J, with 7 bases between.

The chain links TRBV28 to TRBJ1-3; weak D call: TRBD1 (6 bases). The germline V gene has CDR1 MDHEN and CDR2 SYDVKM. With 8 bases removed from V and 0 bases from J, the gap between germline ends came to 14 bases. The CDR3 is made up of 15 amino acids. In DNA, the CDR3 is TGTGCCAGCCGCAGGGGCCTAGACTCTGGAAACACCATATATTTT. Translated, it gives CASRRGLDSGNTIYF.